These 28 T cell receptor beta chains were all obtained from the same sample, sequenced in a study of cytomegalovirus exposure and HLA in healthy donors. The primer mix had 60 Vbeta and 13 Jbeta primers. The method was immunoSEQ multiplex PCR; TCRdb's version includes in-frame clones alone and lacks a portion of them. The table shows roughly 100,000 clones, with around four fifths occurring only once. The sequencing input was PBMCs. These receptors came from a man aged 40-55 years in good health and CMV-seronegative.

The CDR3 bases are TGCGCCAGCAGCAGGGGGGGAAACTATGGCTACACCTTC. This sequence encodes CASSRGGNYGYTF. The genes are TRBV5-1 and TRBJ1-2; D perhaps matches TRBD1 (6 bases). Between the trimmed V and J ends, which lost 4 bases and 2 bases, there was a span of 9 bases. The CDR3 loop spans 13 amino acids. The germline CDR1 and CDR2 sequences are SGHRS and YFSETQ.

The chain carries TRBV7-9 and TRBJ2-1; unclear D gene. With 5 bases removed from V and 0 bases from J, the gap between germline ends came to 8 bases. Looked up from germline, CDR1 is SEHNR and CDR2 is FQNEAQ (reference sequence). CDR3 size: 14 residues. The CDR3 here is CASSPSNSYNEQFF. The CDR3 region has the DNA TGTGCCAGCAGCCCAAGCAACTCCTACAATGAGCAGTTCTTC. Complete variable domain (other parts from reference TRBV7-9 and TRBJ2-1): DTGVSQNPRHKITKRGQNVTFRCDPISEHNRLYWYRQTLGQGPEFLTYFQNEAQLEKSRLLSDRFSAERPKGSFSTLEIQRTEQGDSAMYLCASSPSNSYNEQFFGPGTRLTVL.

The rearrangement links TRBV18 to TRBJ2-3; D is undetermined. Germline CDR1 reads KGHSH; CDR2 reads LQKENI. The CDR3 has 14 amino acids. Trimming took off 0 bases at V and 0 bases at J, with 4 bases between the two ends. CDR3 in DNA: TGTGCCAGCTCACCACCCACTAGCACAGATACGCAGTATTTT. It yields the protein CASSPPTSTDTQYF.

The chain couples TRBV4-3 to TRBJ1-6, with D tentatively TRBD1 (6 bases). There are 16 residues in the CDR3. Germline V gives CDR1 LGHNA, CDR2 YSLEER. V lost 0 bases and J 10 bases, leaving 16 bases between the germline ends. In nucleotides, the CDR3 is TGCGCCAGCAGCCAAGATTTGGCAGGGGTTCGGTCACCCCTCCACTTT. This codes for CASSQDLAGVRSPLHF.

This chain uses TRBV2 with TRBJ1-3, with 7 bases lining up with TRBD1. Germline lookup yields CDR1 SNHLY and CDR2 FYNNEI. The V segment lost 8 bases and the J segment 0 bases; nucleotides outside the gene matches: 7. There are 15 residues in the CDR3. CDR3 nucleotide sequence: TGTGCCAGCTGCCGGGACAGACCCTCTGGAAACACCATATATTTT. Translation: CASCRDRPSGNTIYF.

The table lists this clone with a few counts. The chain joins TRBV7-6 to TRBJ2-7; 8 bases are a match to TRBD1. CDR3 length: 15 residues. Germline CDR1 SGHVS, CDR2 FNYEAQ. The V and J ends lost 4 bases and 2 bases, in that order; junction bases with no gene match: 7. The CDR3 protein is CASSSRKDRAYEQYF. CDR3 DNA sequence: TGTGCCAGCAGCTCAAGGAAGGACAGGGCCTACGAGCAGTACTTC.

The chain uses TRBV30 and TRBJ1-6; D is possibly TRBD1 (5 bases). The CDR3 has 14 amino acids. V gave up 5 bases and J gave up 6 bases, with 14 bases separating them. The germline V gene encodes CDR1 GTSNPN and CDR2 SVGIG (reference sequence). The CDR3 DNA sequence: TGTGCCTGGCAAATGGGGCGGTCTAATTCACCCCTCCACTTT. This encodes CAWQMGRSNSPLHF.

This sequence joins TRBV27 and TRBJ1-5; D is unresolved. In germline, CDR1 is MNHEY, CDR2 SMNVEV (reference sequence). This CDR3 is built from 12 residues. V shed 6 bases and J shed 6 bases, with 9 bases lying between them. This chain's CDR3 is CASSIPGQPQHF. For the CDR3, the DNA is TGTGCCAGCAGCATTCCGGGTCAGCCCCAGCATTTT.

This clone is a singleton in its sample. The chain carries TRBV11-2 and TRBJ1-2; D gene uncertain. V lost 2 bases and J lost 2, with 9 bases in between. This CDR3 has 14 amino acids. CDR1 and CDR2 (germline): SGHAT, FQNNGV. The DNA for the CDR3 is TGTGCCAGCAGCTTATATGGAGACAACTATGGCTACACCTTC. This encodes CASSLYGDNYGYTF.

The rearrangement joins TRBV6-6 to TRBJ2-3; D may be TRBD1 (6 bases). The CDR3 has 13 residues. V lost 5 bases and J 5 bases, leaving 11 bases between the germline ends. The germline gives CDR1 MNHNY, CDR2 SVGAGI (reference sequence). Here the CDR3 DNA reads TGTGCCAGCAGTGACCTAGGGGGAGATACGCAGTATTTT. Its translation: CASSDLGGDTQYF.

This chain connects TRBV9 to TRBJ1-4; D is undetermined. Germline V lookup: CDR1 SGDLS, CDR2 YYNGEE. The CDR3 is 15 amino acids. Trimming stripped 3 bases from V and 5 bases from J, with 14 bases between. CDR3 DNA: TGTGCCAGCAGCGCCCACTCCAACGAAAATGAAAAACTGTTTTTT. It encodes CASSAHSNENEKLFF.

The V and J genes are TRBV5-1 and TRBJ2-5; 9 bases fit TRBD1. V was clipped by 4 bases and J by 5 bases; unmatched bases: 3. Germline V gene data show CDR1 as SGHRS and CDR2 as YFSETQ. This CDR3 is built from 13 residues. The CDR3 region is CASSPGTGETQYF. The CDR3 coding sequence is TGCGCCAGCAGCCCCGGGACAGGGGAGACCCAGTACTTC. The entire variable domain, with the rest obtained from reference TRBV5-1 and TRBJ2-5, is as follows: KAGVTQTPRYLIKTRGQQVTLSCSPISGHRSVSWYQQTPGQGLQFLFEYFSETQRNKGNFPGRFSGRQFSNSRSEMNVSTLELGDSALYLCASSPGTGETQYFGPGTRLLVL.

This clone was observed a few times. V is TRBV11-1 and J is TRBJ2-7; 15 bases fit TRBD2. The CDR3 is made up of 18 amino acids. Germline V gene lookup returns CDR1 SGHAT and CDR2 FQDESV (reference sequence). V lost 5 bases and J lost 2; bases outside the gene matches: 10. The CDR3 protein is CASSPGLAGGTLPYEQYF. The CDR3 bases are TGTGCCAGCAGCCCGGGACTAGCGGGGGGCACCCTCCCCTACGAGCAGTACTTC.

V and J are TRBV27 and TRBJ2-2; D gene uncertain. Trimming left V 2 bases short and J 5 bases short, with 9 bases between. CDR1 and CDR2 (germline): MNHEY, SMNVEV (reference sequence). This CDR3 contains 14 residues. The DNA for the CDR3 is TGTGCCAGCAGTTTAGCGGTAGGAACCGGGGAGCTGTTTTTT. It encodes CASSLAVGTGELFF.

The CDR3 nucleotides read TGTGCCAGTAGTATTACTTTTGGGGGGATTAACACAGATACGCAGTATTTT. It translates to CASSITFGGINTDTQYF. The chain recombines TRBV19 with TRBJ2-3; possible D gene TRBD2, 6 bases. Germline V gene data show CDR1 as LNHDA and CDR2 as SQIVND (reference sequence). The CDR3 loop spans 17 amino acids. Trimming removed 3 bases at V and 2 bases at J, with 18 bases between.

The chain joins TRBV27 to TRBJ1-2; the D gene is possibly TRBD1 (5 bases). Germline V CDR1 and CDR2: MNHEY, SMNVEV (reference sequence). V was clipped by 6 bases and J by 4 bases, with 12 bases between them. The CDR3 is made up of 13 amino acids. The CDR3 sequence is CASRDIQGYGYTF. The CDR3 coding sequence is TGTGCCAGCAGGGATATTCAGGGCTATGGCTACACCTTC.

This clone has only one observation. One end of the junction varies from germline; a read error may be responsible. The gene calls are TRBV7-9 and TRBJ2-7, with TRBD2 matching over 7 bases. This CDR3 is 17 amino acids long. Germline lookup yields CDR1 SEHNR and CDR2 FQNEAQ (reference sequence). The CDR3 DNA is TGTTCCAGCAGCTCCCGATTTCAGGACGGGGGGTTAGGCGAGCAGTACTTC. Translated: CSSSSRFQDGGLGEQYF.

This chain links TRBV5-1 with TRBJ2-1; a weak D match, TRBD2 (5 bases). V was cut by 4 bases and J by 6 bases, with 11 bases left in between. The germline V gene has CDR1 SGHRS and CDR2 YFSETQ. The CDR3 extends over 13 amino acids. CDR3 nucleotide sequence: TGCGCCAGCAGCAAACTAGGCAGCAATGAGCAGTTCTTC. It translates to CASSKLGSNEQFF.

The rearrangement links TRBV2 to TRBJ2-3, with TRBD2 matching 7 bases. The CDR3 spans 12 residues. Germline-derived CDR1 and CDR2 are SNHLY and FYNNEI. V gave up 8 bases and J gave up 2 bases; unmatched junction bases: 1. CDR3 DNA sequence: TGTGCCAGCCGGGACTACACAGATACGCAGTATTTT. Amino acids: CASRDYTDTQYF.

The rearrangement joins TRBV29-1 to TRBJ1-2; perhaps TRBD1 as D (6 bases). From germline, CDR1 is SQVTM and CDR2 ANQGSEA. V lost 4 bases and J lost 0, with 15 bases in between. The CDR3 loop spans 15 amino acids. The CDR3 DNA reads TGCAGCGTTGTGGACAGCCAAAATTCTAACTATGGCTACACCTTC. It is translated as CSVVDSQNSNYGYTF. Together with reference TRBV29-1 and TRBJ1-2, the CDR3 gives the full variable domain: SAVISQKPSRDICQRGTSLTIQCQVDSQVTMMFWYRQQPGQSLTLIATANQGSEATYESGFVIDKFPISRPNLTFSTLTVSNMSPEDSSIYLCSVVDSQNSNYGYTFGSGTRLTVV.

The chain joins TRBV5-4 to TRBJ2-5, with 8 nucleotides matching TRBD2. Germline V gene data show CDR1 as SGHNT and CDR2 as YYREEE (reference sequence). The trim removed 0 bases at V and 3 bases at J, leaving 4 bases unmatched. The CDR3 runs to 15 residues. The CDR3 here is CASSLGSGGEETQYF. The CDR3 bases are TGTGCCAGCAGCTTGGGTTCGGGGGGGGAAGAGACCCAGTACTTC.

The CDR3, as DNA: TGTGCCAGCAGCGAAAATCGGGACAGGGGTTTTGGTGAGCAGTTCTTC. Translating it yields CASSENRDRGFGEQFF. The V call is TRBV9, the J call TRBJ2-1; 10 positions match TRBD1. The CDR3 contains 16 residues. Germline values: CDR1 SGDLS, CDR2 YYNGEE. V lost 3 bases to trimming and J lost 9 bases; unmatched junction nucleotides: 12.

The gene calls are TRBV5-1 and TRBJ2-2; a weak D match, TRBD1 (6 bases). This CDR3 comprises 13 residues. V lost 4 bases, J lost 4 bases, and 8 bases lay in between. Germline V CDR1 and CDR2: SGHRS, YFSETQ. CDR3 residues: CASSTDSTGELFF. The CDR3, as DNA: TGCGCCAGCAGCACGGACAGCACCGGGGAGCTGTTTTTT. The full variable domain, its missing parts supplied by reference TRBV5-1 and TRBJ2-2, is KAGVTQTPRYLIKTRGQQVTLSCSPISGHRSVSWYQQTPGQGLQFLFEYFSETQRNKGNFPGRFSGRQFSNSRSEMNVSTLELGDSALYLCASSTDSTGELFFGEGSRLTVL.

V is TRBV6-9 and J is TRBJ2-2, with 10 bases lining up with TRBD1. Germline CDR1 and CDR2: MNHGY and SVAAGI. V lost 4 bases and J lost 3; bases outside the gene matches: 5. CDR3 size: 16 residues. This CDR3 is CASSFSGTGDTGELFF. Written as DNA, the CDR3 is TGTGCCAGCAGTTTTTCCGGGACAGGGGACACCGGGGAGCTGTTTTTT.

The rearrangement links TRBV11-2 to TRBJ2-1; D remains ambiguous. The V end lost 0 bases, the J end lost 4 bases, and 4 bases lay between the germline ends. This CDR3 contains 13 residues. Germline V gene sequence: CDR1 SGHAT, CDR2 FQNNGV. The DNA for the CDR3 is TGTGCCAGCAGCTTAGAGAGGTACAATGAGCAGTTCTTC. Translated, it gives CASSLERYNEQFF.

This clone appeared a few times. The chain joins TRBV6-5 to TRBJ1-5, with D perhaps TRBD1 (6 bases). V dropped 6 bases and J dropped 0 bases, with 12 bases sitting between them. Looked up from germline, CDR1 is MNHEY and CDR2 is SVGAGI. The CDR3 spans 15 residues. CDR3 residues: CASRPQGNSNQPQHF. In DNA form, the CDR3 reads TGTGCCAGCAGACCTCAGGGGAATAGCAATCAGCCCCAGCATTTT.

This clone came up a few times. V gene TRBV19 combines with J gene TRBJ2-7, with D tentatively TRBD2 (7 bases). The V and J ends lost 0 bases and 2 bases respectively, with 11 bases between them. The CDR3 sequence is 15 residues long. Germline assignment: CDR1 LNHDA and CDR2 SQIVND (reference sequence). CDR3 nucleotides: TGTGCCAGTAGTATAGAGGCGGGGGCGGCCTACGAGCAGTACTTC. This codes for CASSIEAGAAYEQYF.

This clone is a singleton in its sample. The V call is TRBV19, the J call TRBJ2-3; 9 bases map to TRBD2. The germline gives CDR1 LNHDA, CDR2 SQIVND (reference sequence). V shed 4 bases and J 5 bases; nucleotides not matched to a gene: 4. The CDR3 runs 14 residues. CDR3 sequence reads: CASSRRGGQDTQYF. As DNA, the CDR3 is TGTGCCAGTAGTAGGCGGGGGGGCCAAGATACGCAGTATTTT.